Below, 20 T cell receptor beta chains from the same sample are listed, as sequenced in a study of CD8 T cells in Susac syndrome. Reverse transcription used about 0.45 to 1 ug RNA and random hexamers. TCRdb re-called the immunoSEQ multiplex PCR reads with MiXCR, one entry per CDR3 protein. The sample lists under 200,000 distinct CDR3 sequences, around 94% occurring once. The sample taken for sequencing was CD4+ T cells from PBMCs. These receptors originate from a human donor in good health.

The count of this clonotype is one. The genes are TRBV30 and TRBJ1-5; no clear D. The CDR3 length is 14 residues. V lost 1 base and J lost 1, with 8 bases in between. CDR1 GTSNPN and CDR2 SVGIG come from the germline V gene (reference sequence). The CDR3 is CAWSEGGSNQPQHF. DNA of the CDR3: TGTGCCTGGAGTGAAGGAGGAAGCAATCAGCCCCAGCATTTT.

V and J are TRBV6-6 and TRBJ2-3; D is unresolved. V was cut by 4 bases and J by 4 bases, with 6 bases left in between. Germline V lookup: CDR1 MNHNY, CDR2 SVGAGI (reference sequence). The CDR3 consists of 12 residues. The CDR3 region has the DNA TGTGCCAGCAGTTCTATCTCAGATACGCAGTATTTT. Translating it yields CASSSISDTQYF.

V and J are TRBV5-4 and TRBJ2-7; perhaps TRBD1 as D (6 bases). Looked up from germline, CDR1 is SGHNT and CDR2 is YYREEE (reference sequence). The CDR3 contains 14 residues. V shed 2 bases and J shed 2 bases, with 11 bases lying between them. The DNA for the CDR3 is TGTGCCAGCAGCTTAGGGACACTTGCCTACGAGCAGTACTTC. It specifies CASSLGTLAYEQYF.

DNA of the CDR3: TGTGCCTGGAGGGCCCCCGGGGGGGCTTACGAGCAGTACTTC. Amino acid sequence: CAWRAPGGAYEQYF. This sequence joins TRBV30 and TRBJ2-7; 8 bases match TRBD2. The V gene end was trimmed by 3 bases and the J gene end by 4 bases; junction bases not matched to a gene: 8. The CDR3 extends over 14 amino acids. Germline CDR1 GTSNPN, CDR2 SVGIG (reference sequence).

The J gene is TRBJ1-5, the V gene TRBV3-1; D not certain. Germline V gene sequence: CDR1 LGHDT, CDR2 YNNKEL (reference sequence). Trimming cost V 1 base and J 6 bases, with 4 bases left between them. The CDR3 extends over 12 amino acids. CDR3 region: CASSQGIQPQHF. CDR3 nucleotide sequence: TGTGCCAGCAGCCAAGGAATTCAGCCCCAGCATTTT.

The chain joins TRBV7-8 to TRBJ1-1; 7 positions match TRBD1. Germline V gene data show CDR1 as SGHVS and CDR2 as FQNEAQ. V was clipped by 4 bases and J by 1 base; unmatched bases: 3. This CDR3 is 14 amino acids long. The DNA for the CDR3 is TGTGCCAGCAGCTATCGGACAGGGAACACTGAAGCTTTCTTT. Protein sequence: CASSYRTGNTEAFF.

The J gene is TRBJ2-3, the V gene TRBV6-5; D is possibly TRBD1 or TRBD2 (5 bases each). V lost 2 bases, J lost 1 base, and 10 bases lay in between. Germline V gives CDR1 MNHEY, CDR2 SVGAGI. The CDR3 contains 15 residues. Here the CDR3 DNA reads TGTGCCAGCAGTTACGGGGGATCCCGCACAGATACGCAGTATTTT. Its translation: CASSYGGSRTDTQYF.

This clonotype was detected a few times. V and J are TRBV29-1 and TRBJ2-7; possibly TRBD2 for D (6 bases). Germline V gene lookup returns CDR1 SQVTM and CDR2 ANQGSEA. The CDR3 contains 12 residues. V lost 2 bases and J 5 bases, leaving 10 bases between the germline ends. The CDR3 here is CSVEQGLDEQYF. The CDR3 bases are TGCAGCGTTGAACAGGGACTTGACGAGCAGTACTTC.

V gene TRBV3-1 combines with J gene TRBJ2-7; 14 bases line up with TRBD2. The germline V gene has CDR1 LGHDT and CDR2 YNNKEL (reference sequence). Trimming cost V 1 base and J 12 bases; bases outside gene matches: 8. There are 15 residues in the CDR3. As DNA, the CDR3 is TGTGCCAGCAGCCAAGCCGGACTAGCGGGGGGCCTCCCGTACTTC. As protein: CASSQAGLAGGLPYF.

In DNA form, the CDR3 reads TGTGCCAGCTCCCCAACAATCGGGGGCAATCAGCCCCAGCATTTT. This gives the protein CASSPTIGGNQPQHF. The chain uses TRBV18 and TRBJ1-5; D call uncertain. CDR1 is KGHSH, CDR2 LQKENI, per germline. V was shortened by 6 bases and J by 2 bases, with 14 bases between the two germline ends. This CDR3 region has 15 residues. Based on the CDR3 plus reference TRBV18 and TRBJ1-5, the full variable domain is NAGVMQNPRHLVRRRGQEARLRCSPMKGHSHVYWYRQLPEEGLKFMVYLQKENIIDESGMPKERFSAEFPKEGPSILRIQQVVRGDSAAYFCASSPTIGGNQPQHFGDGTRLSIL.

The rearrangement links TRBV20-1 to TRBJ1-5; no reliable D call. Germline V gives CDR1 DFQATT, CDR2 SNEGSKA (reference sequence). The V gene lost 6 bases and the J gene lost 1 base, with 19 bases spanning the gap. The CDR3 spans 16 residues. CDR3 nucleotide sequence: TGCAGTGCCTTCGGGCCCGCGGGATTGAGCAATCAGCCCCAGCATTTT. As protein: CSAFGPAGLSNQPQHF.

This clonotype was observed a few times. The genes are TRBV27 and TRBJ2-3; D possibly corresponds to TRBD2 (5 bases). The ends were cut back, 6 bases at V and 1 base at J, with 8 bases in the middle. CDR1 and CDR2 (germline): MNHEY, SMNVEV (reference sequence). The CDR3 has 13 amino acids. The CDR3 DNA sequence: TGTGCCAGCAGGCTGAGGGGCACAGATACGCAGTATTTT. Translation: CASRLRGTDTQYF.

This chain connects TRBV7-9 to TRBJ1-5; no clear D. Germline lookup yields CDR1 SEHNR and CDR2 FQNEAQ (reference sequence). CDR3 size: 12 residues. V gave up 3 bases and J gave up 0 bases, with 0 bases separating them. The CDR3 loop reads CASSFSNQPQHF. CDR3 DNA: TGTGCCAGCAGCTTTAGCAATCAGCCCCAGCATTTT.

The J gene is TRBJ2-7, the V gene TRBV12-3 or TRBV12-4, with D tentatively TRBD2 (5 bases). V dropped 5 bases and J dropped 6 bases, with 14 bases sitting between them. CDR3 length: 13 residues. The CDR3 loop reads CASSPDYIREQYF. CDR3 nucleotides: TGTGCCAGCAGTCCCGACTATATCCGCGAGCAGTACTTC.

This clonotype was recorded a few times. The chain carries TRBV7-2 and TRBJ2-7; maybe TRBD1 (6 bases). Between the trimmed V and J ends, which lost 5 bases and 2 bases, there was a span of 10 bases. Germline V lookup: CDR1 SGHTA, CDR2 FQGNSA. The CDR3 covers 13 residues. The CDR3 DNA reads TGTGCCAGCAGCCTTGACAGGACCTACGAGCAGTACTTC. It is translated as CASSLDRTYEQYF.

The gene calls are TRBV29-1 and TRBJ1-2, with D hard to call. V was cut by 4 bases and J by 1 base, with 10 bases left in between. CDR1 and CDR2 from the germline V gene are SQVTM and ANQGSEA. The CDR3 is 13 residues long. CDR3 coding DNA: TGCAGCGTTGGGATGGGAAATAACTATGGCTACACCTTC. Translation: CSVGMGNNYGYTF.

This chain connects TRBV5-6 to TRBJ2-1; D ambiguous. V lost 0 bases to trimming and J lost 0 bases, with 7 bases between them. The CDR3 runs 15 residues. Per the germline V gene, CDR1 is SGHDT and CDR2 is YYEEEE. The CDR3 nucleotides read TGTGCCAGCAGCTTGGAACAGTACTCCTACAATGAGCAGTTCTTC. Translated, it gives CASSLEQYSYNEQFF. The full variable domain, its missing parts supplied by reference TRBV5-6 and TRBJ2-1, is DAGVTQSPTHLIKTRGQQVTLRCSPKSGHDTVSWYQQALGQGPQFIFQYYEEEERQRGNFPDRFSGHQFPNYSSELNVNALLLGDSALYLCASSLEQYSYNEQFFGPGTRLTVL.

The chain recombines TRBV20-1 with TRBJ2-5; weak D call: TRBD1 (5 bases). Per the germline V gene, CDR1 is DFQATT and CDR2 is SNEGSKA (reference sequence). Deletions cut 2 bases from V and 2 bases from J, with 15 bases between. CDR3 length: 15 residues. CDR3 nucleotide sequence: TGCAGTGCTAGACCGGCGGACCAGGGTCAAGAGACCCAGTACTTC. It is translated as CSARPADQGQETQYF.

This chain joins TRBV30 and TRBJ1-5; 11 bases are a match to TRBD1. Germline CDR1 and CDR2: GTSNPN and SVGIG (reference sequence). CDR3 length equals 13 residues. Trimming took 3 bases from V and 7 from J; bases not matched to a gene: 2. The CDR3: CAWSGQGAQPQHF. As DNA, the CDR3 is TGTGCCTGGAGCGGACAGGGGGCACAGCCCCAGCATTTT.

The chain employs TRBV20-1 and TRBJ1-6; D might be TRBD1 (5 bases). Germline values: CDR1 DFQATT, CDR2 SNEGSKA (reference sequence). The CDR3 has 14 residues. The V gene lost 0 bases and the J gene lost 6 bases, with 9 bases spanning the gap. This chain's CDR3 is CSARDPGRNSPLHF. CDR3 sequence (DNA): TGCAGTGCTAGAGATCCGGGACGTAATTCACCCCTCCACTTT.